The 9 T cell receptor beta chains below all came from one sample that was sequenced in a study of OX40 agonist ivuxolimab in advanced cancers. The protocol was immunoSEQ multiplex PCR, while the TCRdb copy is restricted to in-frame clones and leaves out a portion. The sample has about 36,000 clones, around 77% seen once; the top ten hold roughly a fifth. Sequenced material: CD4+ or CD8+ T cells sorted from blood, taken in a trial of the OX40 agonist ivuxolimab. The receptors shown here come from an adult with an advanced solid tumor such as melanoma, head and neck, liver or kidney cancer.

This clone is medium-sized within its sample. The chain couples TRBV2 to TRBJ2-7; TRBD1 is a possible D gene (6 bases). The CDR3 spans 13 residues. The germline V gene has CDR1 SNHLY and CDR2 FYNNEI. V was trimmed by 6 bases and J by 2 bases, leaving 11 bases between them. The CDR3: CASRWTETYEQYF. In DNA, the CDR3 is TGTGCCAGCAGATGGACAGAAACCTACGAGCAGTACTTC. The complete variable domain, with remaining parts taken from reference TRBV2 and TRBJ2-7, reads EPEVTQTPSHQVTQMGQEVILRCVPISNHLYFYWYRQILGQKVEFLVSFYNNEISEKSEIFDDQFSVERPDGSNFTLKIRSTKLEDSAMYFCASRWTETYEQYFGPGTRLTVT.

This clone came up once. The chain carries TRBV19 and TRBJ2-2; the D is unclear. Germline CDR1 is LNHDA and CDR2 is SQIVND (reference sequence). The V gene lost 5 bases and the J gene lost 1 base, with 11 bases spanning the gap. The CDR3 runs 15 residues. The CDR3 is CASSSPLVNTGELFF. The DNA of the CDR3 is TGTGCCAGTAGTTCGCCCCTAGTGAACACCGGGGAGCTGTTTTTT.

The chain uses TRBV19 and TRBJ1-4, with a tentative D call TRBD1 (5 bases). V was clipped by 7 bases and J by 8 bases, with 17 bases between them. CDR3 length: 14 amino acids. Germline CDR1 reads LNHDA; CDR2 reads SQIVND (reference sequence). The CDR3 region has the DNA TGTGCCAGTACCACCGGGACGTCGGGGGAAAAACTGTTTTTT. Translation gives CASTTGTSGEKLFF.

The V and J genes are TRBV30 and TRBJ2-7; maybe TRBD2 (5 bases). CDR3 length equals 13 residues. Per the germline V gene, CDR1 is GTSNPN and CDR2 is SVGIG (reference sequence). The ends were cut back, 5 bases at V and 2 bases at J, with 13 bases in the middle. CDR3 sequence (DNA): TGTGCCTGGGATTATGGGAGCCCCTACGAGCAGTACTTC. It codes for CAWDYGSPYEQYF.

The rearrangement uses TRBV12-5 and TRBJ2-7; tentatively, D is TRBD2 (5 bases). This CDR3 is 14 amino acids long. Germline V lookup: CDR1 LGHNT, CDR2 FRNRAP. V gave up 6 bases and J gave up 0 bases, with 12 bases separating them. The CDR3 loop reads CASGLSVSSYEQYF. The DNA for the CDR3 is TGTGCTAGTGGACTTAGCGTTAGCTCCTACGAGCAGTACTTC.

This clone was detected a few times. The chain carries TRBV6-1 and TRBJ2-4; D perhaps matches TRBD2 (7 bases). The V and J ends lost 0 bases and 0 bases respectively, with 15 bases between them. Germline assignment: CDR1 MNHNS and CDR2 SASEGT. The CDR3 runs 18 residues. This CDR3 reads CASSEALGGVRAKNIQYF. CDR3 DNA: TGTGCCAGCAGTGAAGCGCTAGGGGGGGTAAGAGCCAAAAACATTCAGTACTTC.

V usage is TRBV6-6 and J usage is TRBJ2-1; D may be TRBD2 (7 bases). From germline, CDR1 is MNHNY and CDR2 SVGAGI (reference sequence). The CDR3 covers 13 residues. The V end was cut by 10 bases, the J end by 2 bases, with 12 bases between. The CDR3 sequence: CATEGGAYNEQFF. CDR3 in DNA: TGTGCCACTGAGGGGGGGGCCTACAATGAGCAGTTCTTC.

The V call is TRBV28, the J call TRBJ2-5; 10 nucleotides line up with TRBD1. Trimming took 6 bases from V and 4 from J; bases not matched to a gene: 2. Germline CDR1 MDHEN, CDR2 SYDVKM. The CDR3 consists of 13 residues. DNA for the CDR3: TGTGCCAGCAGCGACAGGGGGCCAGAGACCCAGTACTTC. Its translation is CASSDRGPETQYF.

The J gene is TRBJ1-2, the V gene TRBV5-6, with TRBD1 identical over 8 bases. The CDR3 loop spans 18 amino acids. Germline-derived CDR1 and CDR2 are SGHDT and YYEEEE. V was clipped by 2 bases and J by 5 bases; unmatched bases: 17. CDR3 sequence reads: CASSFFFSGTGPSYGYTF. CDR3 nucleotides: TGTGCCAGCAGCTTTTTCTTTTCCGGGACAGGACCCTCATATGGCTACACCTTC.